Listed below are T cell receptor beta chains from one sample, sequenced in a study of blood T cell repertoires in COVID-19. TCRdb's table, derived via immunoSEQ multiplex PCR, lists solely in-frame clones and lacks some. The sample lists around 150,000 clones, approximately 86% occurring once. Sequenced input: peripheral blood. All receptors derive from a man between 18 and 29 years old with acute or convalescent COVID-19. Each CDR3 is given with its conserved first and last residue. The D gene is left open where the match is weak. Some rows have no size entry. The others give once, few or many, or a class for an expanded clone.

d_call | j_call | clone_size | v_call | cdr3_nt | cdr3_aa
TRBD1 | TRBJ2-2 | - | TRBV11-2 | TGTGCCAGCAGCCTCTCAGGGGGCGTCGGGGAGCTGTTTTTT | CASSLSGGVGELFF
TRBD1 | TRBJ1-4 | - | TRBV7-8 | TGTGCCAGCAGCTTCGGGACAGTTAATGAAAAACTGTTTTTT | CASSFGTVNEKLFF
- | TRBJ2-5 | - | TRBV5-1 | TGCGCCAGCAGCTTGGCCTCGTTCGAGACCCAGTACTTC | CASSLASFETQYF
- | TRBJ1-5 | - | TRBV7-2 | TGTGCCAGCAGCCTTTTTGGCAATCAGCCCCAGCATTTT | CASSLFGNQPQHF
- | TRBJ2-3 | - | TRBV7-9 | TGTGCCAGCAGCCAAGGGGTGCGTAGCACAGATACGCAGTATTTT | CASSQGVRSTDTQYF
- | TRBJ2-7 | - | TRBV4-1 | TGCGCCAGCAGCCAAGATCACAGCCCCTACGAGCAGTACTTC | CASSQDHSPYEQYF
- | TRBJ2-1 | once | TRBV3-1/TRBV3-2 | TGTGCCAGCAGCCCGAGGATGTCCTACAATGAGCAGTTCTTC | CASSPRMSYNEQFF
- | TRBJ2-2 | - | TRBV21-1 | TGTGCCAGCAGCAACGGGGCCGGGGAGCTGTTTTTT | CASSNGAGELFF
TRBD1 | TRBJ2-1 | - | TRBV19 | TGTGCCAGTAGTAATAGACAGGGGACGGAGTTCTTC | CASSNRQGTEFF
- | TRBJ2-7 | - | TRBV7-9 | TGTGCCAGCAGTCTTAGACAGGACTCCTACGAGCAGTACTTC | CASSLRQDSYEQYF
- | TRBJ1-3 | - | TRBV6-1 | TGTGCCAGCAGTGAAGCCGGGGTCTCTGGAAACACCATATATTTT | CASSEAGVSGNTIYF
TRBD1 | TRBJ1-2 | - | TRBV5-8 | TGTGCCAGCAGCCTGTCCTCTGGGACAGGCTACGGCTACACCTTC | CASSLSSGTGYGYTF
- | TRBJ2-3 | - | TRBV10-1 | TGCGCCAGCAGTGACAGTACCTCCACAGATACGCAGTATTTT | CASSDSTSTDTQYF
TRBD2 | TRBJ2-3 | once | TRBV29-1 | TGCAGCGCCCGACTAGCGGGGGGGCCCAATACGCAGTATTTT | CSARLAGGPNTQYF
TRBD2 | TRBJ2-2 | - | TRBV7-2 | TGTGCCAGCAGCTCCGGGGGGACCTACACCGGGGAGCTGTTTTTT | CASSSGGTYTGELFF
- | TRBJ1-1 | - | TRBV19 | TGTGCCAGTAGTATAACACCCGATTTGCCAGCTTTCTTT | CASSITPDLPAFF
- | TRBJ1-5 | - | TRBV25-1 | TGTGCCAGCAGTGAATCGGGGACACCCGATAGCAATCAGCCCCAGCATTTT | CASSESGTPDSNQPQHF
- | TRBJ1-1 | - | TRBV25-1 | TGTGCCAGCAGTGCCCGTGCCGAGGACACTGAAGCTTTCTTT | CASSARAEDTEAFF
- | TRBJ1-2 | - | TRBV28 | TGTGCCAGCAGGCTAGGACAGATCTATGGCTACACCTTC | CASRLGQIYGYTF
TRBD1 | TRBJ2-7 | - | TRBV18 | TGTGCCAGCTCACCCGGCAGGACAGGGGATTACGAGCAGTACTTC | CASSPGRTGDYEQYF
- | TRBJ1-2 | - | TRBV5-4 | TGTGCCAGCACAAAGGACAGTAACTATGGCTACACCTTC | CASTKDSNYGYTF
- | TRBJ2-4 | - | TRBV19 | TGTGCCAGTAGTCTACCTGATGTCATTCAGTACTTC | CASSLPDVIQYF
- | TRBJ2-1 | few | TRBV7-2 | TGTGCCAGCAAAACTTACGAGCCGGATGAGCAGTTCTTC | CASKTYEPDEQFF
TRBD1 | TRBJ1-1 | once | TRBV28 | TGTGCCAGCAGTTCTCGACAGGGGGCGGGTGAAGCTTTCTTT | CASSSRQGAGEAFF
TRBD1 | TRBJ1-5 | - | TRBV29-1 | TGCAGCGTCCCGGACAGGGGGATCGACAATCAGCCCCAGCATTTT | CSVPDRGIDNQPQHF
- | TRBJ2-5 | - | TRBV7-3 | TGTGCCAGCAGCAAATACGGGGGTCGGGAGACCCAGTACTTC | CASSKYGGRETQYF
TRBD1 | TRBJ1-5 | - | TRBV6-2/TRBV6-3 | TGTGCCAGCAGTTACCCCCAGGGGGTAATTCAGCCCCAGCATTTT | CASSYPQGVIQPQHF
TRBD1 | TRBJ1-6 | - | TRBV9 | TGTGCCAGCAGCGGGACAGGGAACTCACCCCTCCACTTT | CASSGTGNSPLHF
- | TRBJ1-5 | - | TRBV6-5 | TGTGCCAGCAGTCACGGGGGAGATAGCAATCAGCCCCAGCATTTT | CASSHGGDSNQPQHF
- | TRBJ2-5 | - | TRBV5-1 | TGCGCCAGCAGCCCCACGGCCGGAGGGGTGGTGGAGACCCAGTACTTC | CASSPTAGGVVETQYF
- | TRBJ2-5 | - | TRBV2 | TGTGCCAGCAGTGAAGCGCTTTGGAGGGAAGAGACCCAGTACTTC | CASSEALWREETQYF
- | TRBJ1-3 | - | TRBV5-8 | TGTGCCAGCAGCCACGCGACGGGCACCATATATTTT | CASSHATGTIYF
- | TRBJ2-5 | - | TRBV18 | TGTGCCAGCTCACCGAGAGACTCCAAAGAGACCCAGTACTTC | CASSPRDSKETQYF
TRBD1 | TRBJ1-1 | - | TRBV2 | TGTGCCAGCAGACCCGAGACAGGGTTCCTCACTGAAGCTTTCTTT | CASRPETGFLTEAFF
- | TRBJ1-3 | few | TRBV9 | TGTGCCAGCAGCGCCCAGGGGAATCCTGGAAACACCATATATTTT | CASSAQGNPGNTIYF
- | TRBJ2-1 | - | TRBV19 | TGTGCCAGTAGTATTCGGGTTGGAGAGACTGAGCAGTTCTTC | CASSIRVGETEQFF
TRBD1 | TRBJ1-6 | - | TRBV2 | TGTGCCAGCAGTGTGCAGGGGGGCCGCAATTCACCCCTCCACTTT | CASSVQGGRNSPLHF
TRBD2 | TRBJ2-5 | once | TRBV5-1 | TGCGCCAGCAGCTTGTCCCCAGCGGGGGGCCAAGAGACCCAGTACTTC | CASSLSPAGGQETQYF
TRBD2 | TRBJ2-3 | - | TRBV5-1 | TGCGCCAGCAGCTTGGAGGGACTAGCGGGGGGTAGAGGTACAGATACGCAGTATTTT | CASSLEGLAGGRGTDTQYF
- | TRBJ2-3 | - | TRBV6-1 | TGTGCCAGCAGTGAAGCAGGGGGTTTGAATGGTGCAGATACGCAGTATTTT | CASSEAGGLNGADTQYF
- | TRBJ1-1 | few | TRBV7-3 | TGTGCCAGCAGCTTAAACAGGAACACTGAAGCTTTCTTT | CASSLNRNTEAFF
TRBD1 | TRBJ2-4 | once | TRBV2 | TGTGCCAGCACAGACCGGGACAGGGACATAGCCAAAAACATTCAGTACTTC | CASTDRDRDIAKNIQYF
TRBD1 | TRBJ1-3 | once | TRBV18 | TGTGCCAGCTCACCCCCCGGGACAGTTGCTGGAAACACCATATATTTT | CASSPPGTVAGNTIYF
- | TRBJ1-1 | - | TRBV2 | TGTGCCAGCAGTGGGAGTTCGGTTGGCACTGAAGCTTTCTTT | CASSGSSVGTEAFF
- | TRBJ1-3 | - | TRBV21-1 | TGTGCCAGCGGTAGGAAGGGGGCAGGGGACACCATATATTTT | CASGRKGAGDTIYF
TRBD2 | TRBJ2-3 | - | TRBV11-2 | TGTGCCAGCAGCACGCGGACTAGCGGGGGACTTTATACGCAGTATTTT | CASSTRTSGGLYTQYF
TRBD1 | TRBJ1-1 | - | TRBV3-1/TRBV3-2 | TGTGCCAGCAGGCCCGAGACAGGGATGAACACTGAAGCTTTCTTT | CASRPETGMNTEAFF
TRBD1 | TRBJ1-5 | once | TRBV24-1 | TGTGCCACCAGTGGCGACAGGGAGGATCAGCCCCAGCATTTT | CATSGDREDQPQHF
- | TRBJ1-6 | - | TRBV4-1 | TGCGCCAGCAGCCAAGATCTTGACAGCCTTCCCCATAATTCACCCCTCCACTTT | CASSQDLDSLPHNSPLHF
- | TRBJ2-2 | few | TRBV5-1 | TGCGCCAGCAGCTTGCCTAGGGCGGGCACCGGGGAGCTGTTTTTT | CASSLPRAGTGELFF
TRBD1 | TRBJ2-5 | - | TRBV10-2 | TGCGCCAGCAGGGACAGGGGGCTTGAAGAGACCCAGTACTTC | CASRDRGLEETQYF
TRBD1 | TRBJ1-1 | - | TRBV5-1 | TGCGCCAGCAGCTCCATCAGGGGGATTGAAGCTTTCTTT | CASSSIRGIEAFF
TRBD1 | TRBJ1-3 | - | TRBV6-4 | TGTGCCAGCAGCGCCGAACGACAGGGGGGAGATGGAAACACCATATATTTT | CASSAERQGGDGNTIYF
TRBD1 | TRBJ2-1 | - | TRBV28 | TGTGCCAGCAGGGGGGGACAGGGGAATGAGCAGTTCTTC | CASRGGQGNEQFF
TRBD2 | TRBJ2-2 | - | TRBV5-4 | TGTGCCAGCAGCCGGACTAGTGCGAACACCGGGGAGCTGTTTTTT | CASSRTSANTGELFF
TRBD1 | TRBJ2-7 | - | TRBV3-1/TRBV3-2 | TGTGCCAGCAGCCAAGAGGACAGGGGCTACGAGCAGTACTTC | CASSQEDRGYEQYF
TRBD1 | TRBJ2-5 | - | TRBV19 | TGTGCCAGTAGTGCCGGACAGGGCCAAGAGACCCAGTACTTC | CASSAGQGQETQYF
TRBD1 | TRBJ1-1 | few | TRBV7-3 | TGTGCCAGCACCCAAGGGGGCAGGGAGGTCACTGAAGCTTTCTTT | CASTQGGREVTEAFF
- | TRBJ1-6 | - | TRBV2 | TGTGCCAGCAGTGCCGAAGGAGGGTTGCGAAATTCACCCCTCCACTTT | CASSAEGGLRNSPLHF